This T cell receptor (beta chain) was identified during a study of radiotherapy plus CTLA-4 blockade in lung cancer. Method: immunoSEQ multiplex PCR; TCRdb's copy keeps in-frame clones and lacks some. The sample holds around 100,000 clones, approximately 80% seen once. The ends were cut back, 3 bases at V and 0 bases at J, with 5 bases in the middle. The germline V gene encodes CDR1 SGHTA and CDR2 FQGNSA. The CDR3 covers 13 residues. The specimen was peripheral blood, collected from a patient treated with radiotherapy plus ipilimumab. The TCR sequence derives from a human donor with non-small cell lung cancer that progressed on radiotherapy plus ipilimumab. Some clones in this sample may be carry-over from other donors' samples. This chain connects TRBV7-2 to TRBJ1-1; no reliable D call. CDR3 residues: CASSFNLNTEAFF. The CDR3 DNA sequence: TGTGCCAGCAGCTTCAACCTGAACACTGAAGCTTTCTTT.